These 27 T cell receptor beta chains originate from one sample sequenced in a study of T cells in Graves' hyperthyroidism and ophthalmopathy. The investigators amplified TCR beta CDR3 regions from RNA transcripts. Researchers ran a first-round RT-PCR on the TCR CDR3 using the HTBI primer set. A single record per CDR3 protein comes from TCRdb applying MiXCR to the multiplex PCR reads. The sample lists fewer than 600,000 distinct CDR3 sequences, around 13% occurring once. Material for sequencing was blood. The receptor set was obtained from a woman in her forties with Graves' hyperthyroidism.

In its sample, this clonotype was seen once. This chain connects TRBV29-1 to TRBJ2-5; 8 bases align to TRBD1. The germline V gene encodes CDR1 SQVTM and CDR2 ANQGSEA. This CDR3 is built from 13 residues. With V trimmed by 8 bases and J by 2 bases, 7 bases remained unmatched. The CDR3 DNA follows: TGCAGCTTCGTCCGGACAGGGCAAGAGACCCAGTACTTC. Protein product: CSFVRTGQETQYF.

This clonotype was found a few times. As DNA, the CDR3 is TGCGCCAGCAGCTTGGACGACAGGGCCTACGAGCAGTACTTC. This encodes CASSLDDRAYEQYF. V gene TRBV5-1 combines with J gene TRBJ2-7; TRBD1 agrees at 7 bases. The V segment lost 0 bases and the J segment 2 bases; nucleotides outside the gene matches: 2. Germline-derived CDR1 and CDR2 are SGHRS and YFSETQ. CDR3 size: 14 residues.

This clonotype was counted many times. V usage is TRBV6-6 and J usage is TRBJ2-5; TRBD2 is a possible D gene (6 bases). Germline V CDR1 and CDR2: MNHNY, SVGAGI (reference sequence). The V and J ends lost 0 bases and 2 bases respectively, with 10 bases between them. This CDR3 is built from 15 residues. The CDR3 spells CASSYSWREQETQYF. CDR3 coding DNA: TGTGCCAGCAGTTACTCATGGCGGGAACAAGAGACCCAGTACTTC.

This clonotype was picked up many times. The chain recombines TRBV28 with TRBJ1-2; the D gene is possibly TRBD1 (5 bases). V was shortened by 4 bases and J by 5 bases, with 17 bases between the two germline ends. This CDR3 region has 15 residues. Germline V gives CDR1 MDHEN, CDR2 SYDVKM. The CDR3 reads CASSSLWGGDYGYTF. CDR3 bases: TGTGCCAGCAGTTCCCTCTGGGGGGGAGATTATGGCTACACCTTC.

This clonotype was counted a few times. This sequence joins TRBV30 and TRBJ2-7; D is perhaps TRBD2 (6 bases). This CDR3 is 12 amino acids long. Germline CDR1 and CDR2: GTSNPN and SVGIG (reference sequence). Trimming removed 4 bases from V and 2 bases from J, with 9 bases in between. The CDR3 nucleotides read TGTGCCTGGACTAGCGCCACCTACGAGCAGTACTTC. Its protein is CAWTSATYEQYF. Supplemented by reference TRBV30 and TRBJ2-7, the full variable domain reads SQTIHQWPATLVQPVGSPLSLECTVEGTSNPNLYWYRQAAGRGLQLLFYSVGIGQISSEVPQNLSASRPQDRQFILSSKKLLLSDSGFYLCAWTSATYEQYFGPGTRLTVT.

This clonotype was observed a handful of times. The J gene is TRBJ2-5, the V gene TRBV27; 9 bases are shared with TRBD2. Trimming at V came to 5 bases and at J to 4 bases, leaving 17 bases not matched to a gene. Germline V gives CDR1 MNHEY, CDR2 SMNVEV (reference sequence). The length of the CDR3 is 18 residues. The chain's CDR3 is CASSPPASGTPRRETQYF. The DNA of the CDR3 is TGTGCCAGCAGTCCCCCAGCTAGCGGGACCCCGAGGAGAGAGACCCAGTACTTC.

This clonotype was seen many times. CDR3 protein: CASSLSSGGYQETQYF. The CDR3 DNA reads TGTGCCAGCAGTTTGTCTAGCGGGGGGTACCAAGAGACCCAGTACTTC. V and J are TRBV27 and TRBJ2-5; 11 bases agree with TRBD2. CDR3 length equals 16 residues. V shed 3 bases and J 0 bases; nucleotides not matched to a gene: 3. Germline V gives CDR1 MNHEY, CDR2 SMNVEV (reference sequence).

This clonotype was counted many times. The rearrangement joins TRBV30 to TRBJ2-2, with 8 bases identical to TRBD2. Germline CDR1 reads GTSNPN; CDR2 reads SVGIG (reference sequence). The CDR3 has 16 amino acids. The V gene end was trimmed by 2 bases and the J gene end by 4 bases; junction bases not matched to a gene: 9. DNA for the CDR3: TGTGCCTGGAGTCTGAGGACTAGCCTAGCCACCGGGGAGCTGTTTTTT. This encodes CAWSLRTSLATGELFF.

This clonotype appeared a few times. The chain employs TRBV25-1 and TRBJ1-5; TRBD1 might be the D (5 bases). Trimming stripped 1 base from V and 10 bases from J, with 8 bases between. From germline, CDR1 is MGHDK and CDR2 SYGVNS. The CDR3 runs to 12 residues. Here the CDR3 reads CASSESGGPQHF. The CDR3 DNA follows: TGTGCCAGCAGTGAATCGGGGGGACCCCAGCATTTT.

This clonotype was detected only a few times. The chain recombines TRBV7-9 with TRBJ2-5; D may be TRBD2 (6 bases). CDR1 and CDR2 from the germline V gene are SEHNR and FQNEAQ (reference sequence). V was pared by 4 bases and J by 0 bases, with 12 bases between. CDR3 length: 15 residues. This chain's CDR3 is CASSWAGLYQETQYF. The CDR3 nucleotides are TGTGCCAGCAGCTGGGCGGGACTGTACCAAGAGACCCAGTACTTC.

This clonotype showed up many times. The rearrangement uses TRBV6-1 and TRBJ2-1, with TRBD2 matching 10 bases. V lost 6 bases and J lost 6; bases outside the gene matches: 11. Per the germline V gene, CDR1 is MNHNS and CDR2 is SASEGT. The CDR3 runs 16 residues. The CDR3 sequence is CASRRTLAGVGNEQFF. The CDR3 DNA sequence: TGTGCCAGCAGAAGAACCCTAGCGGGAGTCGGCAATGAGCAGTTCTTC.

The table lists this clonotype with a few counts. This chain uses TRBV7-2 with TRBJ2-7; D call uncertain. The V gene's germline CDR1 is SGHTA and CDR2 FQGNSA. CDR3 length equals 14 residues. Trimming shortened V by 9 bases and J by 5 bases, and 20 bases separated the two germline ends. The CDR3 nucleotides read TGTGCCAGTAGTATAATCACAAGGGTCAACGAGCAGTACTTC. It yields the protein CASSIITRVNEQYF.

This clonotype was counted many times. This chain uses TRBV28 with TRBJ2-2; the match to TRBD2 covers 8 bases. From germline, CDR1 is MDHEN and CDR2 SYDVKM. The CDR3 has 15 residues. Trimming cost V 5 bases and J 0 bases; bases outside gene matches: 2. CDR3 bases: TGTGCCAGCAGTAGCGGGAGCGCGAACACCGGGGAGCTGTTTTTT. This sequence encodes CASSSGSANTGELFF.

There are many counts of this clonotype. This chain links TRBV11-2 with TRBJ2-1, with 12 bases fitting TRBD2. The junction had 11 bases not matched to a gene; V was cut back by 2 bases and J by 9 bases. This CDR3 has 17 residues. Germline V gene data show CDR1 as SGHAT and CDR2 as FQNNGV. Written as DNA, the CDR3 is TGTGCCAGCAGCTTAAAGCTAGCGGGAGGGCCTAGTAGTGAGCAGTTCTTC. It yields the protein CASSLKLAGGPSSEQFF.

This clonotype occurred once. This chain uses TRBV20-1 with TRBJ2-5, with 7 nucleotides matching TRBD2. The CDR3 is 12 amino acids. With 7 bases clipped from V and 2 bases from J, the junction kept 4 bases outside the gene matches. Germline V gene sequence: CDR1 DFQATT, CDR2 SNEGSKA (reference sequence). DNA for the CDR3: TGCAGTGTCCCGGGACTACAAGAGACCCAGTACTTC. Protein: CSVPGLQETQYF.

This clonotype appeared many times. The V and J genes are TRBV7-3 and TRBJ2-5; weak D call: TRBD1 (5 bases). This CDR3 is 15 amino acids long. Trimming removed 5 bases from V and 2 bases from J, with 15 bases in between. Per germline, CDR1 SGHTA and CDR2 FQGTGA. The CDR3 loop is CASSLGAPVQETQYF. The CDR3 DNA sequence: TGTGCCAGCAGCCTTGGGGCGCCAGTTCAAGAGACCCAGTACTTC.

Ten or more counts support this clonotype. At one end the junction does not follow the germline gene, possibly because of a read error. The genes are TRBV20-1 and TRBJ2-7, with a tentative D call TRBD2 (6 bases). CDR1 and CDR2 (germline): DFQATT, SNEGSKA (reference sequence). The CDR3 is 14 residues long. The CDR3 spells CSAGETGTDYEQYF. The DNA of the CDR3 is TGCAGTGCTGGAGAGACCGGGACTGACTACGAGCAGTACTTC.

This clonotype was observed at least ten times. The V and J genes are TRBV30 and TRBJ1-1, with D possibly TRBD1 on 6 matching bases. V gave up 0 bases and J gave up 4 bases, with 21 bases separating them. This CDR3 has 17 amino acids. CDR1 GTSNPN and CDR2 SVGIG come from the germline V gene (reference sequence). The CDR3 loop is CAWSVRVFGDTGTEAFF. The CDR3 nucleotides read TGTGCCTGGAGTGTACGAGTATTCGGGGACACGGGCACTGAAGCTTTCTTT.

This clonotype was recorded at least ten times. The V gene is TRBV7-9, the J gene TRBJ2-1, with 7 bases matching TRBD2. CDR3 length: 15 amino acids. Germline CDR1 reads SEHNR; CDR2 reads FQNEAQ (reference sequence). The V gene end was trimmed by 1 base and the J gene end by 4 bases; junction bases not matched to a gene: 4. DNA for the CDR3: TGTGCCAGCAGCTTAGGCTGGGGGGGATACAATGAGCAGTTCTTC. It codes for CASSLGWGGYNEQFF.

This clonotype was observed at least ten times. The chain couples TRBV20-1 to TRBJ1-5; D gene uncertain. CDR3 length: 15 amino acids. Germline CDR1 and CDR2: DFQATT and SNEGSKA (reference sequence). Trimming removed 3 bases from V and 3 bases from J, with 15 bases in between. The CDR3 region has the DNA TGCAGTGCTAGGTCAGCGGAGGCAGCCAATCAGCCCCAGCATTTT. Protein: CSARSAEAANQPQHF.

This clonotype was seen repeatedly, ten times or more. The rearrangement joins TRBV3-1 to TRBJ1-1, with a possible D match to TRBD1 (6 bases). CDR1 is LGHDT, CDR2 YNNKEL, per germline (reference sequence). The CDR3 sequence is 17 residues long. V was shortened by 1 base and J by 0 bases, with 15 bases between the two germline ends. CDR3 nucleotide sequence: TGTGCCAGCAGCCAAGGATTCAACAGGGTTGTGAACACTGAAGCTTTCTTT. This gives the protein CASSQGFNRVVNTEAFF.

This clonotype has a count of ten or more. This chain links TRBV6-1 with TRBJ1-2; D ambiguous. Trimming took 5 bases from V and 9 from J, leaving 19 bases between them. This CDR3 has 14 amino acids. Germline V gene data show CDR1 as MNHNS and CDR2 as SASEGT. The CDR3: CASSYFPPLTSYTF. The CDR3 DNA is TGTGCCAGCAGTTATTTCCCCCCATTGACTAGCTACACCTTC.

This clonotype was seen repeatedly, ten times or more. V is TRBV18 and J is TRBJ1-1, with D hard to call. Germline V gene data show CDR1 as KGHSH and CDR2 as LQKENI. This CDR3 contains 14 residues. V was shortened by 2 bases and J by 2 bases, with 9 bases between the two germline ends. The CDR3 is CASSPMTTNTEAFF. The CDR3 DNA reads as TGTGCCAGCTCACCAATGACCACTAACACTGAAGCTTTCTTT.

To note about this clonotype: This sequence may be a read error, since a much larger clone differs from it by one base. This chain uses TRBV2 with TRBJ2-5, with 9 bases that match TRBD2. Germline V gene lookup returns CDR1 SNHLY and CDR2 FYNNEI. This CDR3 comprises 16 residues. CDR3 amino acids: CASRNSGTSLQEIQYF. Here the CDR3 DNA reads TGTGCCAGCAGGAACTCCGGGACTAGCTTACAAGAGATCCAGTACTTC.

This clonotype has a handful of counts. This chain connects TRBV4-2 to TRBJ1-4; 7 nucleotides match TRBD1. V lost 4 bases to trimming and J lost 0 bases; unmatched junction nucleotides: 5. CDR1 is LGHNA, CDR2 YNFKEQ, per germline. CDR3 length: 16 amino acids. CDR3 nucleotide sequence: TGTGCCAGCAGCCGGCAGGGGGGGGCAACTAATGAAAAACTGTTTTTT. Translating gives CASSRQGGATNEKLFF.

At least ten counts were recorded for this clonotype. The chain recombines TRBV3-1 with TRBJ2-1, with D possibly matching TRBD2 (5 bases). V lost 1 base and J 3 bases, leaving 13 bases between the germline ends. The CDR3 spans 16 residues. Germline V CDR1 and CDR2: LGHDT, YNNKEL (reference sequence). CDR3 bases: TGTGCCAGCAGCCAAGTGTACGGGAAAGACTACAATGAGCAGTTCTTC. It yields the protein CASSQVYGKDYNEQFF.

This clonotype was recorded at least ten times. This rearrangement joins TRBV19 to TRBJ1-1; possibly TRBD1 for D (6 bases). The CDR3 is made up of 14 amino acids. Germline V lookup: CDR1 LNHDA, CDR2 SQIVND (reference sequence). Trimming took 5 bases from V and 5 from J, leaving 15 bases between them. The CDR3 is CASSATGRTTEAFF. In DNA, the CDR3 is TGTGCCAGTAGTGCAACAGGGAGAACAACTGAAGCTTTCTTT.